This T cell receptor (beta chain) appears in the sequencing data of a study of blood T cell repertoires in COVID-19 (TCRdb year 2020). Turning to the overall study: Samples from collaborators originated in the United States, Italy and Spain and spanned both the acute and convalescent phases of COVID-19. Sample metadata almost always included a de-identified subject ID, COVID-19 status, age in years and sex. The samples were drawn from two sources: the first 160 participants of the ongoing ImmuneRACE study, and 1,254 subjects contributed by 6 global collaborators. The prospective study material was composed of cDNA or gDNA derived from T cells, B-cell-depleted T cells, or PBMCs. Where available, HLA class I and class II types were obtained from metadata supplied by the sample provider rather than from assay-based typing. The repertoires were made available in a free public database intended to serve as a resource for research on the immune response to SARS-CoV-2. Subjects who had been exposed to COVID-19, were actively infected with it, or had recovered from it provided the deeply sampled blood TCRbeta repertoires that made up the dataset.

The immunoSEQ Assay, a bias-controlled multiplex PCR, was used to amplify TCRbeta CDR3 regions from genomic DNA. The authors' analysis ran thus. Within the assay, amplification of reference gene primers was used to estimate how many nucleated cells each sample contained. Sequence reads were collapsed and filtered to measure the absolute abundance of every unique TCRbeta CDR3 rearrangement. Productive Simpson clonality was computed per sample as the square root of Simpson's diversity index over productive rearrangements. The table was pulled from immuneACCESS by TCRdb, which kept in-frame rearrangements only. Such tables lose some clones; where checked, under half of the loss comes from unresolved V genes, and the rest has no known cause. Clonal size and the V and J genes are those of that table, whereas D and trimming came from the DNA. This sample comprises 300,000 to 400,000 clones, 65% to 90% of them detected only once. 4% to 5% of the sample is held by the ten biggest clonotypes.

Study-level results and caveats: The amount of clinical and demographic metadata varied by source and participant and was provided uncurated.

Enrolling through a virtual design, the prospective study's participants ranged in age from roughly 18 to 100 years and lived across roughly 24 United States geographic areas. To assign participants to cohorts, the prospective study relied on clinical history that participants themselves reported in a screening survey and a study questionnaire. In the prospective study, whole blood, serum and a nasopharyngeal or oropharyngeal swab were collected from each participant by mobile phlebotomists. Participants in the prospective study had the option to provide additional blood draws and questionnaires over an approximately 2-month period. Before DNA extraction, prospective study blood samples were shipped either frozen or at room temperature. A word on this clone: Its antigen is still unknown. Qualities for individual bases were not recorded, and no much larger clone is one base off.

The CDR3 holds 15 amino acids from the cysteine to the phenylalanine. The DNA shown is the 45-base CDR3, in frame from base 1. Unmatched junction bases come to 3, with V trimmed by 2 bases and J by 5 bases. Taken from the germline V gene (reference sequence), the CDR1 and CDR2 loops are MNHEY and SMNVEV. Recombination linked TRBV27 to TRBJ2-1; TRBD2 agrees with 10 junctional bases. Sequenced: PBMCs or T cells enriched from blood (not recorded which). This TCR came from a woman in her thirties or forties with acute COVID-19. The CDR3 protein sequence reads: CASSLIAGGNNEQFF. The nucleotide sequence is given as TGTGCCAGCAGTTTAATAGCGGGGGGAAACAATGAGCAGTTCTTC.